This T cell receptor beta chain was identified during a study of blood T cell repertoires in COVID-19. Per the original methods: Nucleated cell number was recorded as an estimate derived from reference gene primer amplification. Assay: immunoSEQ multiplex PCR; the TCRdb copy retains only in-frame clones and omits some. V and J calls and clone size are given by that table; D and trimming were obtained from the DNA. This sample carries some 150,000 clones, around 84% of them seen once, and the ten largest clones take more than 4%. Trimming took 5 bases from V and 4 from J, leaving 15 bases between them. The length of the CDR3 is 15 residues. In germline, CDR1 is MNHEY, CDR2 SMNVEV (reference sequence).

The TCR comes from a woman aged 45-65 years with acute or convalescent COVID-19. Material for sequencing was peripheral blood. The V gene is TRBV27, the J gene TRBJ2-1; the D gene is possibly TRBD2 (6 bases). CDR3 residues: CASSKGTLSYNEQFF. CDR3 DNA sequence: TGTGCCAGCAGTAAAGGGACTCTGAGTTACAATGAGCAGTTCTTC.